The T cell receptor (beta chain) under discussion was sequenced for a study of sequential checkpoint blockade in melanoma. Study-level information: Maintenance nivolumab came after either treatment sequence.

Treatment defined: randomized to nivolumab then ipilimumab (arm A) or the reverse (arm B). Trimming took 0 bases from V and 3 from J, leaving 11 bases between them. CDR1 LGHNA and CDR2 YSLEER come from the germline V gene. The CDR3 has 15 residues. Profiling relied on immunoSEQ multiplex PCR, and the TCRdb table lists in-frame clones only, not all of them. The sample lists 10,000 to 11,000 clones, approximately 76% occurring once. This chain connects TRBV4-3 to TRBJ1-2; D gene uncertain. This receptor was taken from a human donor with melanoma. The sample consisted of CD8+ T cells sorted from blood (inferred from file names), taken from a patient given nivolumab and ipilimumab in sequence. The DNA of the CDR3 is TGCGCCAGCAGCCAAGATAAAGTGGGAGACTATGGCTACACCTTC. This gives the protein CASSQDKVGDYGYTF.